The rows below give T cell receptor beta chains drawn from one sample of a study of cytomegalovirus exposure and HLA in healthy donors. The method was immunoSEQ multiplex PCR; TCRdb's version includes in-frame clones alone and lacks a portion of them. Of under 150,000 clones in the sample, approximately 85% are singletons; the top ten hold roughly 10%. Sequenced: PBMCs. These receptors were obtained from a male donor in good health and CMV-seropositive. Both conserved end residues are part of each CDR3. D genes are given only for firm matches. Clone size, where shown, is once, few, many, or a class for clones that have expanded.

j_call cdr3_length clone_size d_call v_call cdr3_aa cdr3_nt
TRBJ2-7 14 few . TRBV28 CASSPADRVHEQYF TGTGCCAGCAGCCCGGCAGACAGAGTCCACGAGCAGTACTTC
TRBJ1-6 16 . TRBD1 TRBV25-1 CASSPTAGTGNSPLHF TGTGCCAGCAGTCCTACCGCTGGGACAGGCAATTCACCCCTCCACTTT
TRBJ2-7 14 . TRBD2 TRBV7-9 CASSQADPSGEQYF TGTGCCAGCAGCCAGGCGGACCCCAGCGGGGAACAGTACTTC
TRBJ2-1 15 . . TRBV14 CASSQEATMGIEQFF TGTGCCAGCAGCCAAGAGGCGACTATGGGCATTGAGCAGTTCTTC
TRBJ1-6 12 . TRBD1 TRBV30 CAWNRGDSPLHF TGTGCCTGGAACAGGGGTGATTCACCCCTCCACTTT
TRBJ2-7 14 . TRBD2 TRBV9 CASSREDVSYEQYF TGTGCCAGCAGCCGGGAGGATGTATCCTACGAGCAGTACTTC
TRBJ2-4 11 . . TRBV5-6 CASSLGNSQYF TGTGCCAGCAGCTTAGGAAACAGTCAGTACTTC
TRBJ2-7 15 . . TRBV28 CASSLSSAYSYEQYF TGTGCCAGCAGTTTGTCTAGCGCCTACTCCTACGAGCAGTACTTC
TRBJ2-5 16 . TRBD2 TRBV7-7 CASSLRTSGFQETQYF TGTGCTAGCAGCTTAAGGACTAGCGGGTTCCAAGAGACCCAGTACTTC
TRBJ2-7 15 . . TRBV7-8 CASSLWAGGDYEQYF TGTGCCAGCAGCTTATGGGCAGGCGGGGACTACGAGCAGTACTTC
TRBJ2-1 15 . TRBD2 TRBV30 CAWVKGLAVYNEQFF TGTGCCTGGGTCAAGGGACTAGCGGTGTACAATGAGCAGTTCTTC
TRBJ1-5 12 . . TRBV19 CASMAVGQPQHF TGTGCCAGTATGGCGGTGGGTCAGCCCCAGCATTTT
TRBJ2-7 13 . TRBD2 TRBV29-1 CSVGTSGLYEQYF TGCAGCGTAGGGACTAGCGGCCTCTACGAGCAGTACTTC
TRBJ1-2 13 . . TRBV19 CASQGAEGYGYTF TGTGCCAGTCAAGGGGCGGAGGGCTATGGCTACACCTTC
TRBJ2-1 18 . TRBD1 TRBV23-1 CASRTGQGVPMCLNEQFF TGCGCCAGCAGGACGGGACAGGGGGTCCCTATGTGCCTCAATGAGCAGTTCTTC
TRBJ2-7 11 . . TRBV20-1 CSARRAYEQYF TGCAGTGCCAGACGGGCCTACGAGCAGTACTTC
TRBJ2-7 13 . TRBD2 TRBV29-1 CSVATSGADEQYF TGCAGCGTCGCGACTAGCGGGGCGGACGAGCAGTACTTC
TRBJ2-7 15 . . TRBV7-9 CASSLVLGYSYEQYF TGTGCCAGCAGCCTCGTGTTGGGCTACTCCTACGAGCAGTACTTC
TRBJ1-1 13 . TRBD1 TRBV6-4 CASSGTGDTEAFF TGTGCCAGCTCGGGAACAGGGGACACTGAAGCTTTCTTT
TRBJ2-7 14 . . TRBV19 CASRPAGRSYEQYF TGTGCCAGTAGACCGGCGGGACGATCCTACGAGCAGTACTTC
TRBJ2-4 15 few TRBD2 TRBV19 CASSRGEGLRNIQYF TGTGCCAGTAGTCGGGGGGAGGGGCTGAGAAACATTCAGTACTTC
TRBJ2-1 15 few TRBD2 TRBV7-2 CASSLGLAGNNEQFF TGTGCCAGCAGCTTAGGGCTAGCGGGAAACAATGAGCAGTTCTTC
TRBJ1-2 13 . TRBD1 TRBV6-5 CASSPGGFYGYTF TGTGCCAGCAGTCCAGGGGGCTTCTATGGCTACACCTTC
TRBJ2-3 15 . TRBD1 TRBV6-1 CASSGTGGNTDTQYF TGTGCCAGCAGTGGGACAGGGGGCAACACAGATACGCAGTATTTT
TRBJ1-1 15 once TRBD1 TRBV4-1 CASGRDRGPGTEAFF TGCGCCAGCGGCAGAGACAGGGGGCCGGGCACTGAAGCTTTCTTT
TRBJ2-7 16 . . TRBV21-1 CASSTTDRAGTYEQYF TGTGCCAGCAGCACTACCGACAGGGCGGGTACCTACGAGCAGTACTTC